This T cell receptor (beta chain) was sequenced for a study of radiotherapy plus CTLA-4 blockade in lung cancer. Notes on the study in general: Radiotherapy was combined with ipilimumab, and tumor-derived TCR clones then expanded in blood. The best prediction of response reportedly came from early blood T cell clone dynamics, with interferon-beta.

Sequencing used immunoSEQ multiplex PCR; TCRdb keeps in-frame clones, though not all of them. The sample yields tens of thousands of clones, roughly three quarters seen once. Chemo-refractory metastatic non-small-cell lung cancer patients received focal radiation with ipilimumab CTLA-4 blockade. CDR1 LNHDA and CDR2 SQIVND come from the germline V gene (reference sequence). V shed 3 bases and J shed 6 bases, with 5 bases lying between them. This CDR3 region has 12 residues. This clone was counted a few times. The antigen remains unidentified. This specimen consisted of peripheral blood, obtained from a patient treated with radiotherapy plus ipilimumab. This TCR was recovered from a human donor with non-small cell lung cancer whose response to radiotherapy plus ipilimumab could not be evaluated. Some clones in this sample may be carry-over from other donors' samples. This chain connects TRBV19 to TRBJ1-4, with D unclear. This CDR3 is CASSIRDEKLFF. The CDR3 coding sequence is TGTGCCAGTAGTATCCGGGATGAAAAACTGTTTTTT.